One sample yielded the 19 T cell receptor beta chains listed below, sequenced in a study of T cell repertoires in cytomegalovirus infection. A single record per CDR3 protein comes from TCRdb applying MiXCR to the reads. The sample lists approximately 310,000 distinct CDR3 sequences; about 25% were seen once. Their cognate antigens are unknown. This specimen consisted of cultured PBMCs, obtained from culture after CMV antigen stimulation. Every receptor here comes from a human donor in good health (CMV status not recorded). Some clones in this sample may be carry-over from other donors' samples.

This clonotype occurred a few times. This sequence joins TRBV20-1 and TRBJ2-5; TRBD2 matches 10 bases. The CDR3 contains 15 residues. V was clipped by 6 bases and J by 5 bases; unmatched bases: 12. Germline loops: CDR1 DFQATT, CDR2 SNEGSKA (reference sequence). The CDR3 DNA follows: TGCAGTGCCCAGCGGACTAGCGGAGGGGGGGAGACCCAGTACTTC. Its translation is CSAQRTSGGGETQYF.

This clonotype was recorded many times. This rearrangement joins TRBV28 to TRBJ1-3; D might be TRBD1 (5 bases). The ends were cut back, 6 bases at V and 2 bases at J, with 8 bases in the middle. Germline V gene lookup returns CDR1 MDHEN and CDR2 SYDVKM. This CDR3 has 13 residues. The CDR3 here is CASRVQAGNTIYF. The CDR3 coding sequence is TGTGCCAGCAGGGTACAGGCTGGAAACACCATATATTTT.

The chain recombines TRBV27 with TRBJ1-1, with 8 bases identical to TRBD1. Germline V lookup: CDR1 MNHEY, CDR2 SMNVEV (reference sequence). This CDR3 has 15 amino acids. The junction had 5 bases not matched to a gene; V was cut back by 1 base and J by 4 bases. This chain's CDR3 is CASSLFWQGATEAFF. As DNA, the CDR3 is TGTGCCAGCAGTTTATTTTGGCAGGGGGCCACTGAAGCTTTCTTT.

The chain couples TRBV4-2 to TRBJ2-7, with TRBD2 matching 7 bases. V gave up 0 bases and J gave up 3 bases; unmatched junction bases: 5. The germline gives CDR1 LGHNA, CDR2 YNFKEQ. CDR3 length: 15 amino acids. The CDR3 reads CASSQEAGGSYEQYV. In DNA form, the CDR3 reads TGTGCCAGCAGCCAAGAAGCTGGCGGGAGCTACGAGCAGTACGTC.

This clonotype was seen a handful of times. V usage is TRBV19 and J usage is TRBJ2-7, with D perhaps TRBD2 (6 bases). Germline V CDR1 and CDR2: LNHDA, SQIVND (reference sequence). The CDR3 length is 15 residues. V gave up 6 bases and J gave up 3 bases, with 18 bases separating them. CDR3 protein: CASRGRTVGYYEQYV. The CDR3 nucleotides are TGTGCCAGTAGGGGGAGGACGGTGGGGTACTACGAGCAGTACGTC.

This clonotype was seen more than once but under ten times. The genes are TRBV24-1 and TRBJ1-2; D gene unclear. CDR1 and CDR2 from the germline V gene are KGHDR and SFDVKD. V lost 5 bases and J lost 2, with 8 bases in between. This CDR3 is 13 amino acids long. CDR3 loop: CATSAELNYGYTF. CDR3 bases: TGTGCCACCAGTGCCGAACTGAACTATGGCTACACCTTC.

This chain joins TRBV28 and TRBJ2-7; no firm D call. The CDR3 runs to 15 residues. The germline V gene encodes CDR1 MDHEN and CDR2 SYDVKM. V lost 1 base, J lost 0 bases, and 10 bases lay in between. This chain's CDR3 is CASSLSGRPSYEQYF. Written as DNA, the CDR3 is TGTGCCAGCAGTTTATCTGGCAGGCCCTCCTACGAGCAGTACTTC. The whole variable domain, filled in from reference TRBV28 and TRBJ2-7, reads DVKVTQSSRYLVKRTGEKVFLECVQDMDHENMFWYRQDPGLGLRLIYFSYDVKMKEKGDIPEGYSVSREKKERFSLILESASTNQTSMYLCASSLSGRPSYEQYFGPGTRLTVT.

This clonotype has at least ten counts. The genes are TRBV7-9 and TRBJ2-1; no reliable D call. The length of the CDR3 is 12 residues. Germline-derived CDR1 and CDR2 are SEHNR and FQNEAQ (reference sequence). The V end lost 2 bases, the J end lost 7 bases, and 6 bases lay between the germline ends. Written as DNA, the CDR3 is TGTGCCAGCAGCTTAAGAAATAATGAGCAGTTCTTC. It specifies CASSLRNNEQFF.

This clonotype was observed many times. V and J are TRBV7-6 and TRBJ2-1; the match to TRBD2 covers 13 bases. After removal of 3 bases from V and 10 bases from J, the junction contained 9 bases not matched to a gene. The germline V gene encodes CDR1 SGHVS and CDR2 FNYEAQ. The CDR3 sequence is 16 residues long. CDR3 nucleotides: TGTGCCAGCAGCTTTATACTCGGACTAGCGGGAGTGGAGCAGTTCTTC. This encodes CASSFILGLAGVEQFF.

The V and J genes are TRBV6-8 and TRBJ2-1; 7 bases line up with TRBD2. There are 13 residues in the CDR3. Looked up from germline, CDR1 is MNHGY and CDR2 is SAAAGT. The ends lost 6 bases at V and 8 bases at J; junction bases unmatched: 7. The CDR3 spells CASSYRGVHEQFF. The CDR3 coding sequence is TGTGCCAGCAGCTATCGGGGGGTCCATGAGCAGTTCTTC.

The chain has TRBV5-4 and TRBJ1-1; D may be TRBD1 (6 bases). The length of the CDR3 is 15 residues. Between the trimmed V and J ends, which lost 4 bases and 1 base, there was a span of 14 bases. Germline lookup yields CDR1 SGHNT and CDR2 YYREEE (reference sequence). The CDR3 sequence is CASSTGTRPNTEAFF. The CDR3 DNA sequence: TGTGCCAGCAGCACCGGGACAAGACCGAACACTGAAGCTTTCTTT. The full variable domain, in which reference TRBV5-4 and TRBJ1-1 provide the parts outside the CDR3, is ETGVTQSPTHLIKTRGQQVTLRCSSQSGHNTVSWYQQALGQGPQFIFQYYREEENGRGNFPPRFSGLQFPNYSSELNVNALELDDSALYLCASSTGTRPNTEAFFGQGTRLTVV.

In its sample, this clonotype was seen once. V and J are TRBV12-3 or TRBV12-4 and TRBJ2-2; 7 bases match TRBD2. The CDR3 has 15 amino acids. V was pared by 6 bases and J by 3 bases, with 7 bases of the junction left unmatched. CDR3 bases: TGTGCCAGCAGCCCAGCGGGATATGACACCGGGGAGCTGTTTTTT. It is translated as CASSPAGYDTGELFF.

The chain carries TRBV4-1 and TRBJ2-5; D is undetermined. Trimming stripped 2 bases from V and 5 bases from J, with 9 bases between. The CDR3 loop spans 13 amino acids. CDR1 MGHRA and CDR2 YSYEKL come from the germline V gene. This chain's CDR3 is CASSQRTEETQYF. The DNA for the CDR3 is TGCGCCAGCAGCCAAAGAACGGAGGAGACCCAGTACTTC.

The rearrangement joins TRBV7-9 to TRBJ2-7; possible D gene TRBD1, 7 bases. The V end was cut by 5 bases, the J end by 0 bases, with 17 bases between. The CDR3 length is 16 residues. Germline CDR1 is SEHNR and CDR2 is FQNEAQ (reference sequence). The CDR3 nucleotides read TGTGCCAGCAGCGGAGGGCCCGGGACAGTCTCCTACGAGCAGTACTTC. Its translation is CASSGGPGTVSYEQYF.

This clonotype came up a few times. The genes are TRBV10-3 and TRBJ2-2; TRBD2 matches 11 bases. V lost 5 bases to trimming and J lost 0 bases; unmatched junction nucleotides: 2. Germline V gene lookup returns CDR1 ENHRY and CDR2 SYGVKD. This CDR3 is built from 16 residues. This CDR3 is CAISKTSGTNTGELFF. The CDR3 DNA reads as TGTGCCATCAGTAAGACTAGCGGGACGAACACCGGGGAGCTGTTTTTT.

This clonotype was seen a few times. One junction end disagrees with the germline gene, perhaps due to a read error. V is TRBV6-1 and J is TRBJ2-3; D perhaps matches TRBD2 (5 bases). CDR3 length equals 15 residues. CDR1 MNHNS and CDR2 SASEGT come from the germline V gene. The CDR3 spells CASREAPGSTDTQYF. CDR3 nucleotides: TGTGCCAGCAGGGAAGCGCCGGGGAGCACAGATACGCAGTATTTT.

In its sample, this clonotype was seen a few times. This chain connects TRBV28 to TRBJ1-2; TRBD1 agrees at 7 bases. CDR3 length: 12 amino acids. From germline, CDR1 is MDHEN and CDR2 SYDVKM. V lost 5 bases to trimming and J lost 8 bases; unmatched junction nucleotides: 5. The CDR3 bases are TGTGCCAGCAGTAGACAGGGAGCCGGCTACACCTTC. This gives the protein CASSRQGAGYTF.

This sequence joins TRBV10-3 and TRBJ2-3, with 9 bases identical to TRBD2. The CDR3 has 15 amino acids. Trimming cost V 7 bases and J 0 bases; bases outside gene matches: 5. Germline values: CDR1 ENHRY, CDR2 SYGVKD. The CDR3, as DNA: TGTGCCATCAACACCGGGACTAGCAGCACAGATACGCAGTATTTT. Translation: CAINTGTSSTDTQYF.

This clonotype has more than one count but fewer than ten. The CDR3 DNA reads TGCGCCAGCAGTGACGACAGAATGCCTTTCACCGGGGAGCTGTTTTTT. Protein sequence: CASSDDRMPFTGELFF. This rearrangement joins TRBV10-1 to TRBJ2-2, with D possibly TRBD1 on 5 matching bases. This CDR3 has 16 amino acids. V lost 3 bases and J lost 4, with 15 bases in between. From germline, CDR1 is WNHNN and CDR2 SYGVQD (reference sequence).